The 20 T cell receptor beta chains below all came from one sample that was sequenced in a study of cytomegalovirus exposure and HLA in healthy donors. Sequencing was performed with immunoSEQ multiplex PCR; in TCRdb, only in-frame clones are kept and a portion is missing. The sample consists of roughly 120,000 clones, just under 95% of them appearing once. Sequencing used PBMCs. Every receptor here comes from a woman in her late teens or twenties in good health and CMV-seronegative.

The rearrangement links TRBV27 to TRBJ1-1, with D maybe TRBD1 (5 bases). V was clipped by 1 base and J by 0 bases, with 9 bases between them. This CDR3 contains 15 residues. CDR1 and CDR2 (germline): MNHEY, SMNVEV (reference sequence). The CDR3, as DNA: TGTGCCAGCAGTTTATATTCAGGGATGAACACTGAAGCTTTCTTT. Amino acid sequence: CASSLYSGMNTEAFF.

The chain links TRBV5-1 to TRBJ1-5; D unresolved. Trimming cost V 0 bases and J 5 bases, with 6 bases left between them. From germline, CDR1 is SGHRS and CDR2 YFSETQ. The length of the CDR3 is 13 residues. The CDR3 loop reads CASSLGRDQPQHF. CDR3 nucleotide sequence: TGCGCCAGCAGCTTGGGGCGGGATCAGCCCCAGCATTTT.

The chain joins TRBV7-9 to TRBJ1-2; the D is unclear. This CDR3 region has 11 residues. Germline loops: CDR1 SEHNR, CDR2 FQNEAQ (reference sequence). Trimming pared 6 bases from V and 9 bases from J, leaving 11 bases between. DNA for the CDR3: TGTGCCAGCAGGGGTGGAGGAAGCTACACCTTC. It translates to CASRGGGSYTF.

The V call is TRBV7-2, the J call TRBJ2-2, with D unresolved. The germline V and J ends were trimmed by 4 bases and 6 bases, with 12 bases remaining between them. CDR1 is SGHTA and CDR2 is FQGNSA in the germline V gene. The CDR3 extends over 14 amino acids. The chain's CDR3 is CASSSVIFPGELFF. CDR3 DNA sequence: TGTGCCAGCAGCTCGGTGATCTTCCCCGGGGAGCTGTTTTTT.

The genes are TRBV6-6 and TRBJ2-1; 9 bases agree with TRBD1. Germline CDR1 MNHNY, CDR2 SVGAGI (reference sequence). The CDR3 extends over 16 amino acids. The trim removed 7 bases at V and 5 bases at J, leaving 12 bases unmatched. The CDR3 reads CASTLVPGQGHNEQFF. CDR3 nucleotides: TGTGCCAGCACTCTAGTCCCGGGACAGGGACACAATGAGCAGTTCTTC.

The rearrangement joins TRBV5-4 to TRBJ2-4; a possible D gene is TRBD1 (7 bases). Germline CDR1 and CDR2: SGHNT and YYREEE (reference sequence). Trimming took off 7 bases at V and 8 bases at J, with 22 bases between the two ends. The CDR3 runs to 15 residues. The CDR3 loop is CASSRSQGGEDIQYF. The CDR3 DNA follows: TGTGCCAGCTCGCGGTCTCAGGGGGGAGAGGACATTCAGTACTTC.

The gene calls are TRBV28 and TRBJ1-4, with 8 bases identical to TRBD1. CDR1 MDHEN and CDR2 SYDVKM come from the germline V gene. This CDR3 region has 16 residues. J was trimmed by 8 bases and V by 5 bases; bases with no gene match: 13. The CDR3 sequence is CASSRPWDRQGEKLFF. The DNA of the CDR3 is TGTGCCAGCAGTAGACCGTGGGACAGGCAAGGGGAAAAACTGTTTTTT.

The sample holds one count of this clone. This chain links TRBV6-1 with TRBJ1-4, with 7 bases matching TRBD1. Trimming cost V 8 bases and J 8 bases; bases outside gene matches: 8. From germline, CDR1 is MNHNS and CDR2 SASEGT. The CDR3 consists of 13 residues. This chain's CDR3 is CASASQGDEKLFF. The CDR3 DNA is TGTGCCAGCGCTTCCCAGGGGGACGAAAAACTGTTTTTT.

This chain links TRBV18 with TRBJ2-7; D gene uncertain. Germline-derived CDR1 and CDR2 are KGHSH and LQKENI. V dropped 1 base and J dropped 2 bases, with 9 bases sitting between them. The CDR3 sequence is 14 residues long. The CDR3 nucleotides are TGTGCCAGCTCACCACAAGAACATACCTACGAGCAGTACTTC. Amino acid sequence: CASSPQEHTYEQYF.

The chain uses TRBV27 and TRBJ2-2; D gene unclear. Trimming took 0 bases from V and 1 from J, leaving 6 bases between them. The CDR3 runs to 15 residues. In germline, CDR1 is MNHEY, CDR2 SMNVEV (reference sequence). The CDR3 protein is CASSLSWQNTGELFF. The CDR3 DNA sequence: TGTGCCAGCAGTTTATCGTGGCAGAACACCGGGGAGCTGTTTTTT.

This clone appeared once. The chain is built from TRBV30 and TRBJ1-2; TRBD1 might be the D (5 bases). Germline V CDR1 and CDR2: GTSNPN, SVGIG (reference sequence). V lost 5 bases and J lost 4, with 11 bases in between. CDR3 length: 12 residues. The CDR3 nucleotides are TGTGCCTGGGGACGACAGACCTATGGCTACACCTTC. Translating gives CAWGRQTYGYTF.

The chain combines TRBV27 with TRBJ2-7; 8 positions agree with TRBD2. The CDR3 is 16 amino acids. V was pared by 3 bases and J by 2 bases, with 9 bases of the junction left unmatched. The germline V gene encodes CDR1 MNHEY and CDR2 SMNVEV (reference sequence). This CDR3 reads CASSLISGVTTYEQYF. CDR3 nucleotide sequence: TGTGCCAGCAGTTTGATTAGCGGGGTAACTACCTACGAGCAGTACTTC.

The chain couples TRBV14 to TRBJ1-6; D remains unclear. The germline V gene encodes CDR1 SGHDN and CDR2 FVKESK. The CDR3 extends over 13 amino acids. Trimming took 6 bases from V and 0 from J, leaving 3 bases between them. The CDR3 region is CASRSSYNSPLHF. As DNA, the CDR3 is TGTGCCAGCAGGAGCTCCTATAATTCACCCCTCCACTTT.

The V call is TRBV28, the J call TRBJ2-3, with D perhaps TRBD1 (5 bases). The germline V and J ends were trimmed by 3 bases and 6 bases, with 19 bases remaining between them. The CDR3 spans 16 residues. Looked up from germline, CDR1 is MDHEN and CDR2 is SYDVKM. CDR3 loop: CASSFTETALMDTQYF. CDR3 nucleotides: TGTGCCAGCAGTTTCACGGAGACAGCCCTGATGGATACGCAGTATTTT. Full variable domain (remainder filled in from reference TRBV28 and TRBJ2-3): DVKVTQSSRYLVKRTGEKVFLECVQDMDHENMFWYRQDPGLGLRLIYFSYDVKMKEKGDIPEGYSVSREKKERFSLILESASTNQTSMYLCASSFTETALMDTQYFGPGTRLTVL.

This clone appeared once. The genes are TRBV11-3 and TRBJ2-3, with 10 bases matching TRBD1. V lost 4 bases and J lost 4; bases outside the gene matches: 8. This CDR3 is built from 16 residues. Germline loops: CDR1 SGHNT, CDR2 YENEEA. The CDR3 nucleotides are TGTGCCAGCAGCTCCGACAGGGGGCGCCGACCAGATACGCAGTATTTT. Its translation: CASSSDRGRRPDTQYF.

The rearrangement joins TRBV18 to TRBJ2-7; 11 positions agree with TRBD2. Unmatched junction bases numbered 9, after V lost 3 bases and J lost 2 bases. Germline V gene sequence: CDR1 KGHSH, CDR2 LQKENI. The CDR3 length is 17 residues. CDR3 loop: CASSPLTLAGGTYEQYF. Here the CDR3 DNA reads TGTGCCAGCTCACCTCTTACCTTAGCGGGAGGGACCTACGAGCAGTACTTC.

J is TRBJ1-1 and V is TRBV10-3; 10 nucleotides agree with TRBD1. V lost 4 bases to trimming and J lost 8 bases; unmatched junction nucleotides: 7. The CDR3 is 14 amino acids. Germline assignment: CDR1 ENHRY and CDR2 SYGVKD. The CDR3 nucleotides read TGTGCCATCAGTGTGGACAGGGGGATTGCGGAAGCTTTCTTT. Protein: CAISVDRGIAEAFF.

J is TRBJ2-2 and V is TRBV4-1, with D unresolved. The CDR3 is 14 amino acids. With 0 bases removed from V and 4 bases from J, the gap between germline ends came to 6 bases. The germline V gene encodes CDR1 MGHRA and CDR2 YSYEKL. The CDR3 protein is CASSQDQFTGELFF. Written as DNA, the CDR3 is TGCGCCAGCAGCCAAGATCAGTTCACCGGGGAGCTGTTTTTT.

J is TRBJ1-5 and V is TRBV6-5; D not certain. The CDR3 has 15 amino acids. Germline CDR1 is MNHEY and CDR2 is SVGAGI. V lost 6 bases and J 6 bases, leaving 18 bases between the germline ends. The DNA for the CDR3 is TGTGCCAGCAGCTACAGTCGAGGGTTTAGTCAGCCCCAGCATTTT. Translation: CASSYSRGFSQPQHF.

This chain connects TRBV9 to TRBJ1-2; D may be TRBD1 (5 bases). The CDR3 runs 15 residues. V was cut by 4 bases and J by 1 base, with 14 bases left in between. Per the germline V gene, CDR1 is SGDLS and CDR2 is YYNGEE. DNA of the CDR3: TGTGCCAGCAGCCGAACGGGGGATGATAACTATGGCTACACCTTC. It is translated as CASSRTGDDNYGYTF. The whole variable domain, filled in from reference TRBV9 and TRBJ1-2, reads DSGVTQTPKHLITATGQRVTLRCSPRSGDLSVYWYQQSLDQGLQFLIQYYNGEERAKGNILERFSAQQFPDLHSELNLSSLELGDSALYFCASSRTGDDNYGYTFGSGTRLTVV.